Below, 5 T cell receptor beta chains from the same sample are listed, as sequenced in a study of T-cell reconstitution after alpha-beta-depleted transplantation in children. A library of TCRbeta sequences, prepared with unique molecular identifiers, was generated. Via MiXCR, TCRdb re-called the PCR reads, giving one row per CDR3 protein. The sample contains 200,000 to 250,000 distinct CDR3 sequences, 12% of which appear only once. The sequenced sample was PBMCs from the stem cell graft donor, obtained from the stem cell graft. Receptor source: a human donor who donated a stem cell graft to a child with acute lymphoblastic leukemia.

This clonotype was observed many times. The chain employs TRBV6-5 and TRBJ1-6; 7 bases match TRBD1. The length of the CDR3 is 16 residues. Germline CDR1 and CDR2: MNHEY and SVGAGI. The trim removed 6 bases at V and 8 bases at J, leaving 13 bases unmatched. In nucleotides, the CDR3 is TGTGCCAGCAGAACCTCGACAGGGTCCGCTTATTCACCCCTCCACTTT. Encoded protein: CASRTSTGSAYSPLHF.

This clonotype was seen at least ten times. This rearrangement joins TRBV10-3 to TRBJ2-1, with TRBD1 matching 10 bases. CDR1 is ENHRY and CDR2 is SYGVKD in the germline V gene. The CDR3 is 15 amino acids. Trimming at V came to 10 bases and at J to 3 bases, leaving 9 bases not matched to a gene. CDR3 in amino acids: CATYHGQGDYNEQFF. The CDR3 DNA reads TGTGCCACATACCATGGACAGGGGGACTACAATGAGCAGTTCTTC.

The genes are TRBV6-1 and TRBJ1-2, with no clear D. With 0 bases removed from V and 3 bases from J, the gap between germline ends came to 14 bases. Germline V CDR1 and CDR2: MNHNS, SASEGT. This CDR3 comprises 16 residues. The CDR3 loop is CASSEALSHSDYGYTF. The CDR3, as DNA: TGTGCCAGCAGTGAAGCGCTTTCCCATTCAGACTATGGCTACACCTTC.

This clonotype was seen at least ten times. This chain uses TRBV25-1 with TRBJ1-2; D gene uncertain. Germline V CDR1 and CDR2: MGHDK, SYGVNS. The CDR3 has 13 amino acids. The V gene lost 6 bases and the J gene lost 2 bases, with 10 bases spanning the gap. In DNA, the CDR3 is TGTGCCAGCAGCTTGGGGAGAAACTATGGCTACACCTTC. Translated, it gives CASSLGRNYGYTF.

As for this clonotype: It differs at one base from a far larger clone, so likely a read error. The chain is built from TRBV5-4 and TRBJ2-3; tentative D call: TRBD1 (5 bases). CDR1 SGHNT and CDR2 YYREEE come from the germline V gene (reference sequence). The CDR3 totals 13 residues. Trimming took 2 bases from V and 2 from J, leaving 6 bases between them. CDR3 nucleotides: TGTGCCAGCAGCTTACAGGCCACAGATACGCAGTATTTT. Translated, it gives CASSLQATDTQYF. The whole variable domain, filled in from reference TRBV5-4 and TRBJ2-3, reads ETGVTQSPTHLIKTRGQQVTLRCSSQSGHNTVSWYQQALGQGPQFIFQYYREEENGRGNFPPRFSGLQFPNYSSELNVNALELDDSALYLCASSLQATDTQYFGPGTRLTVL.